Listed below are T cell receptor beta chains from one sample, sequenced in a study of identical twins. TCRdb fed the 5' RACE reads into MiXCR, producing one record per CDR3 protein. This sample carries roughly 250,000 distinct CDR3 sequences, 5.5% to 7% of them seen once, and the ten largest clones take 3.5% to 4%. This same sample was also part of a study on yellow fever vaccine responses in identical twins.

Sequencing was done on a sample of memory (CD45RO+) T cells sorted from blood. Receptors were obtained from a woman aged 18-35 years in good health. Each CDR3 is given with its conserved first and last residue. Fields, in order: V gene, D gene, clone size, J gene, CDR3 DNA, CDR3 protein. D genes are given only for firm matches. Rows give clone size only sometimes, using once, few, many, or a class for an expanded clone.

TRBV27	TRBD2	NA	TRBJ2-1	TGTGCCAGCAGTTTGCGGGAGGGGAACAATGAGCAGTTCTTC	CASSLREGNNEQFF
TRBV7-9	TRBD1	NA	TRBJ1-2	TGTGCCAGCGCCATCGGGACAGGGGTGTATGGCTACACCTTC	CASAIGTGVYGYTF
TRBV5-5	NA	many	TRBJ1-6	TGTGCCAGCAGCTTGAGTCAGGGAGGCTCACCCCTCCACTTT	CASSLSQGGSPLHF
TRBV7-9	TRBD1	NA	TRBJ2-5	TGTGCCAGCAGCAGACAGGGACAGGGGGTCGGGGAGACCCAGTACTTC	CASSRQGQGVGETQYF
TRBV6-1	NA	NA	TRBJ1-2	TGTGCCAGCAGTGAAGGCGGACCCAACTATGGCTACACCTTC	CASSEGGPNYGYTF
TRBV20-1	TRBD2	few	TRBJ2-7	TGCAGTGCCCCTAGACTAGCGGGAACTTCCTACGAGCAGTACTTC	CSAPRLAGTSYEQYF
TRBV12-3/TRBV12-4	NA	many	TRBJ1-1	TGTGCCAGCACTATTGGGGGGAACACTGAAGCTTTCTTT	CASTIGGNTEAFF
TRBV28	NA	many	TRBJ1-4	TGTGCCAGCAGTTTTCAGATAGACAGCGATAATGAAAAACTGTTTTTT	CASSFQIDSDNEKLFF
TRBV15	NA	NA	TRBJ2-5	TGTGCCACCAGCAGAGATGGCGTGGAGACCCAGTACTTC	CATSRDGVETQYF
TRBV7-2	NA	NA	TRBJ2-3	TGTGCCAGCAGTTCTCCTTCCCGGGGAGATACGCAGTATTTT	CASSSPSRGDTQYF
TRBV4-1	TRBD1	NA	TRBJ2-7	TGCGCCAGCAGCCAAGGGGACCCCGGGACAGGATTATACGAGCAGTACTTC	CASSQGDPGTGLYEQYF
TRBV5-1	TRBD2	once	TRBJ2-7	TGCGCCAGCGCGTCGACTAGCGGGCCCTACGAGCAGTACTTC	CASASTSGPYEQYF
TRBV5-1	NA	many	TRBJ2-3	TGCGCCAGCAGCTTACGGGAACCCACAGATACGCAGTATTTT	CASSLREPTDTQYF
TRBV6-2/TRBV6-3	TRBD2	many	TRBJ2-1	TGTGCCAGCAGAACCCTGACTAGCGGGAGTTACAATGAGCAGTTCTTC	CASRTLTSGSYNEQFF
TRBV6-5	NA	few	TRBJ2-2	TGTGCCAGCAGTTACGGGCAGACTGTAGGCGGGGAGCTGTTTTTT	CASSYGQTVGGELFF
TRBV6-1	NA	many	TRBJ2-7	TGTGCCAGCAGTGAAATCGACTATCCCTACGAGCAGTACTTC	CASSEIDYPYEQYF
TRBV11-3	NA	NA	TRBJ2-7	TGTGCCAGCAGCTTAGTTCAGGGAGGTCAACAGTACTTC	CASSLVQGGQQYF
TRBV7-9	NA	many	TRBJ2-7	TGTGCCAGCAGTAGTACGCAGTTCTACGAGCAGTACTTC	CASSSTQFYEQYF
TRBV5-1	NA	few	TRBJ2-5	TGCGCCAGCAGCTTGGATTCAGGGGCCCCTAAAAAAGAGACCCAGTACTTC	CASSLDSGAPKKETQYF
TRBV20-1	TRBD1	many	TRBJ1-5	TGCAGTGCTAGAGACCCTCAGGGGGAGAGCCAGCCCCAGCATTTT	CSARDPQGESQPQHF
TRBV27	TRBD1	NA	TRBJ1-5	TGTGCCAGCAAGCCGGGACAGGGCCGACAGCCCCAGCATTTT	CASKPGQGRQPQHF
TRBV4-1	NA	few	TRBJ1-1	TGCGCCAGCAGCGGATTTGAACGGCGGTACACTGAAGCTTTCTTT	CASSGFERRYTEAFF
TRBV20-1	TRBD2	few	TRBJ2-3	TGCAGTGCTAGCTGGCGGGGGGGCAAAGATACGCAGTATTTT	CSASWRGGKDTQYF
TRBV5-1	TRBD1	NA	TRBJ2-1	TGCGCCAGCAGCTCGGGGACAGGGTATGAGCAGTTCTTC	CASSSGTGYEQFF
TRBV7-8	TRBD2	many	TRBJ2-1	TGTGCCAGCAGCTCCAGGGGGCTAGCGGGGGGGTTCTCCTACAATGAGCAGTTCTTC	CASSSRGLAGGFSYNEQFF
TRBV19	NA	few	TRBJ1-1	TGTGCCAGTAGGGGGGTCCGGAACACTGAAGCTTTCTTT	CASRGVRNTEAFF
TRBV10-3	NA	many	TRBJ1-1	TGTGCCATCAGCGGCCGGGGCGGGATGAACACTGAAGCTTTCTTT	CAISGRGGMNTEAFF
TRBV27	TRBD1	NA	TRBJ1-4	TGTGCCAGCAGTTTTTACCACAGGGGCGCTGGTGAAAAACTGTTTTTT	CASSFYHRGAGEKLFF
TRBV12-3/TRBV12-4	NA	many	TRBJ2-1	TGTGCCAGCAAGCGGGTGTACAATGAGCAGTTCTTC	CASKRVYNEQFF
TRBV6-1	TRBD2	NA	TRBJ2-3	TGTGCCAGCAGTGGGACTAGCGGGAGGGCCCGCACAGATACGCAGTATTTT	CASSGTSGRARTDTQYF
TRBV20-1	NA	many	TRBJ2-3	TGCAGTGCTTGGGGGGGGCAAAACACAGATACGCAGTATTTT	CSAWGGQNTDTQYF
TRBV6-1	NA	NA	TRBJ2-1	TGTGCCAGCAGTGAATTGACAGGTCCCTACAATGAGCAGTTCTTC	CASSELTGPYNEQFF
TRBV6-5	NA	many	TRBJ1-2	TGTGCCAGCAGTTACTCTTCAGCTAACTATGGCTACACCTTC	CASSYSSANYGYTF
TRBV7-8	TRBD2	many	TRBJ2-1	TGTGCCAGCAGCTTAGTGGGTAGCGGGAGGGACAATGAGCAGTTCTTC	CASSLVGSGRDNEQFF
TRBV5-1	NA	NA	TRBJ2-2	TGCGCCAGCAGCTTGAGTATAGCGGTCAACACCGGGGAGCTGTTTTTT	CASSLSIAVNTGELFF
TRBV12-3/TRBV12-4	TRBD2	few	TRBJ2-2	TGTGCCAGCAGCAACGAAGGGACTAGCGGGAGGGCGAACACCGGGGAGCTGTTTTTT	CASSNEGTSGRANTGELFF
TRBV29-1	NA	NA	TRBJ2-1	TGCAGCTACTTCGGGGGCCCGGGGAATGAGCAGTTCTTC	CSYFGGPGNEQFF
TRBV3-1	TRBD2	NA	TRBJ2-1	TGTGCCTCCACCCAACCACTAGCGGGGGGCATCTACAATGAGCAGTTCTTC	CASTQPLAGGIYNEQFF
TRBV12-3/TRBV12-4	NA	many	TRBJ2-2	TGTGCCAGCAGCCGTCAAGGCTGGTCTTACACCGGGGAGCTGTTTTTT	CASSRQGWSYTGELFF
TRBV20-1	NA	NA	TRBJ2-3	TGCAGTGCTAGGAAGCGTGACACAGATACGCAGTATTTT	CSARKRDTDTQYF
TRBV10-3	TRBD2	few	TRBJ2-1	TGTGCCATCAGTGTAGCGGGAGGCTCCTACAATGAGCAGTTCTTC	CAISVAGGSYNEQFF
TRBV19	TRBD2	NA	TRBJ2-2	TGTGCCTCCAGTAAGGCGGGGGGGGTGTCCGGGGAGCTGTTTTTT	CASSKAGGVSGELFF
TRBV11-3	NA	NA	TRBJ1-4	TGTGCCAGCAGACGAGACAGCCTAGTAGAAAAACTGTTTTTT	CASRRDSLVEKLFF
TRBV5-6	TRBD1	NA	TRBJ2-1	TGTGCCAGCAGCTTGAGGGGGACAGGGGGCTTTTATGAGCAGTTCTTC	CASSLRGTGGFYEQFF
TRBV7-9	TRBD2	few	TRBJ2-1	TGTGCCAGCAGCTTAGGGGGACTAGCGGCCCCCTACAATGAGCAGTTCTTC	CASSLGGLAAPYNEQFF
TRBV6-5	TRBD2	many	TRBJ2-2	TGTGCCAGCAGTTACTCGACTAGCGGGAACACCGGGGAGCTGTTTTTT	CASSYSTSGNTGELFF
TRBV27	NA	large	TRBJ2-7	TGTGCCAGCAGCCAAAAAGCGTCGCAGGGGACCTACTCCTACGAGCAGTACTTC	CASSQKASQGTYSYEQYF
TRBV25-1	NA	many	TRBJ1-2	TGTGCCAGCAGCGAGCAGCAGAACTATGGCTACACCTTC	CASSEQQNYGYTF
TRBV12-3/TRBV12-4	TRBD2	few	TRBJ2-1	TGTGCCAGCAGTACTATCCCTAGCGGGAGCCAGTTCTTC	CASSTIPSGSQFF